This T cell receptor beta chain is drawn from a study of blood T cell repertoires in COVID-19. Study overall: Samples taken during acute and convalescent COVID-19 were collected in the United States, Italy and Spain. T cells, B-cell-depleted T cells, or PBMCs supplied cDNA or gDNA.

From germline, CDR1 is SGHNT and CDR2 YYREEE (reference sequence). The CDR3 is made up of 12 amino acids. With 4 bases removed from V and 6 bases from J, the gap between germline ends came to 10 bases. TCRdb keeps only in-frame clones here, not all; method: immunoSEQ multiplex PCR. The profile shows about 170,000 clones, more than 65% of them singletons. The chain joins TRBV5-4 to TRBJ1-1; D might be TRBD1 (5 bases). The TCR comes from an elderly woman with active or convalescent COVID-19. The sequenced sample consisted of peripheral blood. Written as DNA, the CDR3 is TGTGCCAGCAGCCGGGGGGTTGCTGAAGCTTTCTTT. Protein sequence: CASSRGVAEAFF.